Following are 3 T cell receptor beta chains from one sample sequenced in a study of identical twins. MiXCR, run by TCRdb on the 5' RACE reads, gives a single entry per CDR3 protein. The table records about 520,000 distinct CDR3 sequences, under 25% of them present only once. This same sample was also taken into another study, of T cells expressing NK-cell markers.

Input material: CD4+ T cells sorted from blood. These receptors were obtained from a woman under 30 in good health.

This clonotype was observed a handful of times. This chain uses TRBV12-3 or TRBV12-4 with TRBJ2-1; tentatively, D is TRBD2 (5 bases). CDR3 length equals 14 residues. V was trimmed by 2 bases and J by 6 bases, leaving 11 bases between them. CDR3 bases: TGTGCCAGCAGTTTAAGCGGCCCCTCCAATGAGCAGTTCTTC. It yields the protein CASSLSGPSNEQFF.

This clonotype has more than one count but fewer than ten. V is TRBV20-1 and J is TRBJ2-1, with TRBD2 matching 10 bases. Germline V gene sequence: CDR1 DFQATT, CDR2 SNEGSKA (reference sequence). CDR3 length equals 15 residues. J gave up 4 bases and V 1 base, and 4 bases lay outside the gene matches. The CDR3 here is CSARGPAGGYNEQFF. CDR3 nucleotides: TGCAGTGCTAGAGGCCCAGCGGGAGGGTACAATGAGCAGTTCTTC.

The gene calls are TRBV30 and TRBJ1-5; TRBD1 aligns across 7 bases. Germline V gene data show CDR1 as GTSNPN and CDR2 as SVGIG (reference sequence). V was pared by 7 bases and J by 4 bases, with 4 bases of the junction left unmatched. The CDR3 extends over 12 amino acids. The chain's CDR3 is CALGQSNQPQHF. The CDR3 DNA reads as TGTGCCTTGGGACAGTCTAATCAGCCCCAGCATTTT. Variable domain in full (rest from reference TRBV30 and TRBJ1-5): SQTIHQWPATLVQPVGSPLSLECTVEGTSNPNLYWYRQAAGRGLQLLFYSVGIGQISSEVPQNLSASRPQDRQFILSSKKLLLSDSGFYLCALGQSNQPQHFGDGTRLSIL.